The present T cell receptor beta chain was sequenced within a study of prognosis after radiotherapy for stage I lung cancer. Starting from genomic DNA, TCR beta CDR3 was amplified through two-round multiplex PCR. Primers specific to each TRBV and TRBJ gene were used in first-round PCR. TCRdb re-called the multiplex PCR reads with MiXCR, one entry per CDR3 protein. The top ten clones hold 55% to 65% of a sample with some 24,000 distinct CDR3 sequences, roughly 34% of them seen once. Looked up from germline, CDR1 is SGHNT and CDR2 is YYREEE (reference sequence). This CDR3 is 17 amino acids long. V lost 3 bases to trimming and J lost 0 bases; unmatched junction nucleotides: 6. This clonotype has at least ten counts.

The sequences come from PBMCs, collected before or after stereotactic body radiation therapy (not recorded which). J is TRBJ2-2 and V is TRBV5-4; 9 bases fit TRBD2. The clonotype originates from a donor over 45 with non-small cell lung cancer. The CDR3 coding sequence is TGTGCCAGCAGCTCCAAGCGGGAGGCGACGAACACCGGGGAGCTGTTTTTT. This codes for CASSSKREATNTGELFF. The entire variable domain, with the rest obtained from reference TRBV5-4 and TRBJ2-2, is as follows: ETGVTQSPTHLIKTRGQQVTLRCSSQSGHNTVSWYQQALGQGPQFIFQYYREEENGRGNFPPRFSGLQFPNYSSELNVNALELDDSALYLCASSSKREATNTGELFFGEGSRLTVL.